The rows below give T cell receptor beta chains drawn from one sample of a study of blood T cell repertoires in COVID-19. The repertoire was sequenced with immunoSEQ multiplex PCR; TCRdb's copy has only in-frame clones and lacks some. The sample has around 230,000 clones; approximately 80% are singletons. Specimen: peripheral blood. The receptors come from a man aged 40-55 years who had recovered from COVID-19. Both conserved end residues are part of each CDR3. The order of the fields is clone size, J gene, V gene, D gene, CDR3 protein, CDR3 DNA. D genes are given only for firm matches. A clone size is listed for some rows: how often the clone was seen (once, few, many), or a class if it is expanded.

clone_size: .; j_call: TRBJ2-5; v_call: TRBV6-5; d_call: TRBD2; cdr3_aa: CASSGGQETQYF; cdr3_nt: TGTGCCAGTAGCGGGGGGCAAGAGACCCAGTACTTC
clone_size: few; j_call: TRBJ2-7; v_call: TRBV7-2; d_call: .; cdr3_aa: CASSHYRNYEQYF; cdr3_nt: TGTGCCAGCAGCCACTACCGAAACTACGAGCAGTACTTC
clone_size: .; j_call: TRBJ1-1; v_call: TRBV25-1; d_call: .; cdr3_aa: CASIGSGGTEAFF; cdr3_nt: TGTGCCAGCATCGGGAGCGGGGGCACTGAAGCTTTCTTT
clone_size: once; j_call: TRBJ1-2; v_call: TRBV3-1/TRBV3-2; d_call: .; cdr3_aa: CASSQPPGDYGYTF; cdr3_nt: TGTGCCAGCAGCCAACCGCCAGGGGACTATGGCTACACCTTC
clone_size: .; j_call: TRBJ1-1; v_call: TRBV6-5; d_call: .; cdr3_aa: CASSRGQRAEAFF; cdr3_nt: TGTGCCAGCAGCAGGGGCCAGAGGGCTGAAGCTTTCTTT
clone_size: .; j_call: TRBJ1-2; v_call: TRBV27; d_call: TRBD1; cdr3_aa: CASSWTGDYGYTF; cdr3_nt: TGTGCCAGCAGTTGGACAGGGGATTATGGCTACACCTTC
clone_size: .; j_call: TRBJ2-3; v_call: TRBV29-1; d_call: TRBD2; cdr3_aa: CSLDGTSAGDTQYF; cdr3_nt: TGCAGCCTCGATGGGACTAGCGCAGGGGATACGCAGTATTTT
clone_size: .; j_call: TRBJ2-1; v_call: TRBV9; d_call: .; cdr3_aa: CASSVDRVPYNEQFF; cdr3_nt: TGTGCCAGCAGCGTAGACAGGGTGCCCTACAATGAGCAGTTCTTC
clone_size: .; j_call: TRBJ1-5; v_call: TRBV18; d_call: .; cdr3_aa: CASSPPGSGNNQPQHF; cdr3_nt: TGTGCCAGCTCACCACCGGGCTCCGGTAATAATCAGCCCCAGCATTTT
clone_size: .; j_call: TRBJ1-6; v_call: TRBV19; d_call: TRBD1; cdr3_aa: CASTSDRASRTLHF; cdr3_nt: TGTGCCAGTACCTCGGACAGGGCCTCAAGGACCCTCCACTTT
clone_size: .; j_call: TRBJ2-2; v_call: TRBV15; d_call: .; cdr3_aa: CATSRTLAGTGTGELFF; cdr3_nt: TGTGCCACCAGCAGAACGCTAGCGGGGACAGGCACCGGGGAGCTGTTTTTT
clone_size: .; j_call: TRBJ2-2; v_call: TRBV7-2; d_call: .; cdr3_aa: CASSPTGNTGELFF; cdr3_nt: TGTGCCAGCAGCCCTACAGGGAACACCGGGGAGCTGTTTTTT
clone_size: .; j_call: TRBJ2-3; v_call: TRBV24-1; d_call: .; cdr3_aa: CATSDPGEDTQYF; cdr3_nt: TGTGCCACCAGTGATCCAGGGGAGGATACGCAGTATTTT
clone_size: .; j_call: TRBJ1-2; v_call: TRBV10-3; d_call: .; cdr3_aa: CAISERQAANYGYTF; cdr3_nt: TGTGCCATCAGTGAGCGACAGGCGGCTAACTATGGCTACACCTTC
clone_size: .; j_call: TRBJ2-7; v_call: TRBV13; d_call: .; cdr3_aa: CASSLGPTGIYEQYF; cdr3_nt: TGTGCCAGCAGCTTAGGACCGACAGGAATTTACGAGCAGTACTTC
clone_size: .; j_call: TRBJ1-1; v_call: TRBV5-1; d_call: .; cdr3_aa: CASSLDRLNTEAFF; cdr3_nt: TGCGCCAGCAGCTTGGACAGGTTGAACACTGAAGCTTTCTTT
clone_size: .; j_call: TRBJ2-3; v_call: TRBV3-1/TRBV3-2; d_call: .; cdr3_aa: CALPGGADTQYF; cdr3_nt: TGTGCCTTACCGGGGGGCGCAGATACGCAGTATTTT
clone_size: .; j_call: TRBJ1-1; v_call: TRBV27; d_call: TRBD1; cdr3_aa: CASSLTSGGTEAFF; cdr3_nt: TGTGCCAGCAGTTTGACTTCAGGGGGTACTGAAGCTTTCTTT
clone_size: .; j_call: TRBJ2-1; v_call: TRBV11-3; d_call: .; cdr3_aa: CASSSSRENNEQFF; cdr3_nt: TGTGCCAGCAGCTCTTCTAGAGAAAACAATGAGCAGTTCTTC
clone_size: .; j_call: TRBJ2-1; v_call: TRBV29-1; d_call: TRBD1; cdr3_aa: CSVDADRGLNEQFF; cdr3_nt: TGCAGCGTTGACGCGGACAGGGGCTTGAATGAGCAGTTCTTC
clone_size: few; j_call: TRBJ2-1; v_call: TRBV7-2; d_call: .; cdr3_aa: CASSASIEQFF; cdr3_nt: TGTGCCAGCAGTGCTAGCATAGAGCAGTTCTTC
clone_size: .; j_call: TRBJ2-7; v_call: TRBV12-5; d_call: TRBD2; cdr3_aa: CASGLRWTSGKPYEQYF; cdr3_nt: TGTGCTAGTGGTTTGAGGTGGACTAGCGGGAAGCCCTACGAGCAGTACTTC
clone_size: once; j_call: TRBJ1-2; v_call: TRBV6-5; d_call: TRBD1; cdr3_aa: CASSYIRTGGRVGYTF; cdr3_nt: TGTGCCAGCAGTTACATTCGGACAGGGGGGAGGGTTGGCTACACCTTC
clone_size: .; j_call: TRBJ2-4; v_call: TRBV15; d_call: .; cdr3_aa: CATSRVWGDIQYF; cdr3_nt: TGTGCCACCAGCAGAGTATGGGGGGACATTCAGTACTTC
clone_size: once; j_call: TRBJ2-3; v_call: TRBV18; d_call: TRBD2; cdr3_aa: CASSPLPYRPGGGGIDTQYF; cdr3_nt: TGTGCCAGCTCACCGCTCCCCTACCGTCCGGGCGGGGGAGGGATAGATACGCAGTATTTT
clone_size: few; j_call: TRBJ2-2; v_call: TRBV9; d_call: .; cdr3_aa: CASSLHTGELFF; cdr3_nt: TGTGCCAGCAGCCTCCACACCGGGGAGCTGTTTTTT
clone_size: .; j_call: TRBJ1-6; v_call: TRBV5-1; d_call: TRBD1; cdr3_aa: CASSRQGIDSPLHF; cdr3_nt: TGCGCCAGCAGCCGACAGGGAATTGATTCACCCCTCCACTTT
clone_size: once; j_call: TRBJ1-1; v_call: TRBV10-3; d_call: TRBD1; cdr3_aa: CAISELDRERDTEAFF; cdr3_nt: TGTGCCATCAGTGAGCTTGACAGGGAACGGGACACTGAAGCTTTCTTT
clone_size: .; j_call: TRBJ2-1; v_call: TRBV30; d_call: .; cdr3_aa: CALLSTNISYNEQFF; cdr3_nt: TGTGCCTTATTATCGACAAATATCTCCTACAATGAGCAGTTCTTC
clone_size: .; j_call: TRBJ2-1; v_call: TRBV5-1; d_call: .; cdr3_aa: CASSLARSSYNEQFF; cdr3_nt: TGCGCCAGCAGCTTGGCAAGGAGCTCCTACAATGAGCAGTTCTTC
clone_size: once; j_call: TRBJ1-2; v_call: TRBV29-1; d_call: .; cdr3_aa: CSVGTGTF; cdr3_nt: .
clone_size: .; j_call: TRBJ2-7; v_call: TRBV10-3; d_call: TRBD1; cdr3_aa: CAITDAQGVTYEQYF; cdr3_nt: TGTGCCATCACAGATGCCCAGGGGGTGACCTACGAGCAGTACTTC
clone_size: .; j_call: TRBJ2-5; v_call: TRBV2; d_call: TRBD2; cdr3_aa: CASSEVSGRGETQYF; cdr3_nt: TGTGCCAGCAGTGAAGTTAGCGGGAGAGGGGAGACCCAGTACTTC
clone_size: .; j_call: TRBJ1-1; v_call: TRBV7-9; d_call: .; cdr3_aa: CASSSTQGTEAFF; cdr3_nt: TGTGCCAGCAGCTCCACCCAGGGAACTGAAGCTTTCTTT
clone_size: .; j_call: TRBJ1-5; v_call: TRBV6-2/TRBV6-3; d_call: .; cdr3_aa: CASSSPGLWYFNSNQPQHF; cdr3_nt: TGTGCCAGCAGTTCCCCGGGTCTCTGGTATTTTAATAGCAATCAGCCCCAGCATTTT
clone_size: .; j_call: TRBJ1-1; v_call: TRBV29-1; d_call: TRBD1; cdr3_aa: CSARDRDYRGTEAFF; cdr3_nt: TGCAGCGCCCGGGACAGGGATTATCGGGGCACTGAAGCTTTCTTT
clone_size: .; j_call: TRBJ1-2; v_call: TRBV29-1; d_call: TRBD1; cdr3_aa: CSVADRAYGYTF; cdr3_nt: TGCAGCGTTGCGGACAGGGCCTATGGCTACACCTTC
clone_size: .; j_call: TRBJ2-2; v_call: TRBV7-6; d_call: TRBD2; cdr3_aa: CASSPHGLVYAGELFF; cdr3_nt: TGTGCCAGCAGTCCACACGGACTAGTGTATGCCGGGGAGCTGTTTTTT
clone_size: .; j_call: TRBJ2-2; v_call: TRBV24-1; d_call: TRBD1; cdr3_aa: CATSGDRGPSNTGELFF; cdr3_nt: TGTGCCACCAGTGGGGACAGGGGGCCCTCGAACACCGGGGAGCTGTTTTTT
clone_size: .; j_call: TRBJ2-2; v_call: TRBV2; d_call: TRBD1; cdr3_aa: CASSDQGATNTGELFF; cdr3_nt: TGTGCCAGCAGTGACCAGGGGGCTACGAACACCGGGGAGCTGTTTTTT
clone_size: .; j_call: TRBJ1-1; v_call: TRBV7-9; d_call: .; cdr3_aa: CASSLPPGHGESGWEAFF; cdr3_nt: TGTGCCAGCAGCTTACCTCCGGGACACGGTGAAAGTGGCTGGGAGGCTTTCTTT
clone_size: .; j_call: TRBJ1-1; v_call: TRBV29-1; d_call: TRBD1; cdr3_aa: CSVVPRTTGGNAFF; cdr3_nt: TGCAGCGTTGTTCCCCGAACGACAGGGGGCAATGCTTTCTTT
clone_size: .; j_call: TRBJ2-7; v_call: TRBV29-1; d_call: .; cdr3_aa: CSVEDQQGYEQYF; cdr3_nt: TGCAGCGTTGAAGATCAACAGGGTTACGAGCAGTACTTC
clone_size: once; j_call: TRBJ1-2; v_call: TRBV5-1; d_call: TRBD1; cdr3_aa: CASSFGQGADYGYTF; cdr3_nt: TGCGCCAGCAGCTTTGGGCAGGGGGCAGACTATGGCTACACCTTC